This note documents a single T cell receptor beta chain sequence. Its cognate antigen is unknown. V lost 0 bases, J lost 2 bases, and 12 bases lay in between. The CDR3 runs to 16 residues. Per the germline V gene, CDR1 is SGHRS and CDR2 is YFSETQ. This sample is part of a study of cytomegalovirus exposure and HLA in healthy donors. The study, taken as a whole, reports: Analysis performed later found around 15,000 TCR beta sequences associated with HLA alleles at 0.05 false discovery rate.

The PCR employed 60 Vbeta primers together with 13 Jbeta primers. The table came from immunoSEQ multiplex PCR; TCRdb's copy has only in-frame clones and leaves some out. Found here are about 180,000 clones, approximately 88% of them singletons; the top ten hold around 0.98%. The receptor was isolated from a man aged 25 to 40 in good health and CMV-seronegative. This rearrangement joins TRBV5-1 to TRBJ1-5, with a possible D match to TRBD1 (5 bases). The sequenced material came from PBMCs. The CDR3 bases are TGCGCCAGCAGCTTGGAGGGGCCTAGCGGCAATCAGCCCCAGCATTTT. Translation gives CASSLEGPSGNQPQHF.